This TCR beta chain is from a study of sequential checkpoint blockade in melanoma (dated by TCRdb to the late 2010s). For context, the study as a whole: Patients were assigned by 1:1 randomization to either first-line nivolumab followed by ipilimumab (arm A) or ipilimumab followed by nivolumab (arm B). Maintenance nivolumab was given following each of the two trial sequences.

Counted from cysteine to phenylalanine, this CDR3 has 14 amino acids. Only the CDR3 DNA stays, 42 bases, in frame from base 1. The germline V gene (reference sequence) supplies CDR1 MNHEY and CDR2 SMNVEV. The junction shows trimming of 3 bases on V and 3 bases on J, and the gene matches do not reach 3 bases of it. The immunoSEQ Assay was used to immunosequence TCRbeta CDR3 regions from genomic DNA. Before high-throughput sequencing, genomic DNA was amplified using bias-controlled multiplex PCR. Per the authors' processing: To quantify the absolute abundance of each unique TCRbeta CDR3 region, the sequences were collapsed and filtered. Clonality, defined as 1 minus Pielou's evenness, was calculated using productive rearrangements only. A previously published method was used to identify clones whose frequencies were significantly greater in on-treatment samples than in baseline samples. TCRdb took this table from immuneACCESS and kept in-frame rearrangements with V and J called. Such tables lack part of the clones; where checked against another copy, unresolved V genes explain under half of the gap, and the rest is unexplained. For V, J and clone size, that table is used; D and trimming come from the DNA. The sample yields over 10,000 clones; around 70% were counted once. Of the sample, less than 30% falls within the top ten clones.

In regard to this clone: Its antigen is still unknown. Qualities for individual bases were not recorded, and no much larger clone is one base off.

The treatment or condition label corresponds to: randomized to nivolumab then ipilimumab (arm A) or the reverse (arm B). None of the patients in the trial had previously been given DNA-damaging chemotherapy. Thawed PBMCs were sorted on a FACS Aria II flow cytometer to isolate live CD3+CD8+ cells negative for CD19 and CD56. Samples came from patients with melanoma in CheckMate 064, a randomized, open-label phase II trial of sequential checkpoint blockade. Peripheral blood mononuclear cells were obtained through leukapheresis, purified using Ficoll-Paque, and frozen in human serum containing approximately 10% DMSO. Purity of sorted blood CD3+CD8+ cells was verified at >95% immediately after sorting, followed by DNA extraction. Points the paper makes about the study in general: The response-prediction model combining TCR metrics and mutation burden needs validation in larger, independent patient cohorts.

Sequencing was performed on CD8+ T cells sorted from blood (inferred from file names), taken from a patient given nivolumab and ipilimumab in sequence. This sequence uses TRBV27 and TRBJ2-7; 9 bases in the junction line up with TRBD1. The receptor was derived from a human donor with melanoma. CDR3 region: CASSFRDRDYEQYF. The nucleotide sequence is TGTGCCAGCAGTTTTAGGGACAGGGACTACGAGCAGTACTTC.